This is a list of T cell receptor beta chains from one sample in a study of blood T cells in healthy people across ages. TCRdb recomputed calls from the 5' RACE reads with MiXCR, one row per CDR3 protein. Of about 1,500,000 distinct CDR3 sequences in the sample, about 43% were seen once. The sequencing input was blood. The receptors derive from a woman younger than 35 in good health. The CDR3 runs from the conserved cysteine through the conserved F or W. D genes are given only for firm matches. Rows may omit the clone size; those that give it use once, few, many or a size class.

NA	TRBV25-1	TRBJ1-2	NA	CASGTTPFYGYTF	TGTGCCAGCGGGACAACTCCTTTCTATGGCTACACCTTC
once	TRBV28	TRBJ2-3	TRBD2	CASSEPGGGGSDMQYF	TGTGCCAGCAGTGAGCCCGGTGGGGGGGGATCAGATATGCAGTATTTT
NA	TRBV6-1	TRBJ2-1	TRBD2	CASSVRTSGILNEQFF	TGTGCCAGCAGTGTCCGGACTAGCGGGATCCTAAATGAGCAGTTCTTC
few	TRBV7-8	TRBJ2-7	NA	CASSLGGAPSMHNEQYF	TGTGCCAGCAGCTTAGGGGGCGCCCCGTCCATGCACAATGAGCAGTACTTC
few	TRBV28	TRBJ2-3	TRBD1	CASSLQGAGNTQYF	TGTGCCAGCAGTTTACAGGGGGCTGGAAATACGCAGTATTTT
NA	TRBV5-1	TRBJ2-3	TRBD1	CASSSPGQSTDTQYF	TGTGCCAGCAGCTCGCCGGGACAGAGCACAGATACGCAGTATTTT
few	TRBV4-2	TRBJ2-7	NA	CASSQEGTGTDEQYF	TGTGCCAGCAGCCAAGAGGGTACGGGGACTGACGAGCAGTACTTC
once	TRBV27	TRBJ2-7	NA	CASSRGVALYEQYF	TGTGCCAGCAGTCGAGGGGTCGCCCTCTACGAGCAATACTTC
few	TRBV13	TRBJ2-5	NA	CASGGGLQETQYF	TGTGCCAGCGGGGGGGGCCTACAAGAGACCCAGTACTTC
NA	TRBV5-1	TRBJ2-7	NA	CASSLYPARSSYEQYF	TGCGCCAGCAGCTTGTATCCAGCCAGGAGCTCCTACGAGCAGTACTTC
few	TRBV7-9	TRBJ1-2	TRBD1	CASTGQGALYGYTF	TGTGCCAGCACGGGACAGGGGGCCCTCTATGGCTACACCTTC
NA	TRBV28	TRBJ2-7	NA	CASSLRGSSYNEQYF	TGTGCCAGCAGTTTGAGGGGTAGCTCCTACAATGAGCAGTACTTC
NA	TRBV4-1	TRBJ1-1	TRBD1	CASSPRQGRNTEAFF	TGCGCCAGCAGCCCCCGACAGGGAAGGAACACTGAAGCTTTCTTT
NA	TRBV7-9	TRBJ1-6	TRBD1	CASSDQGQGLNSPLHF	TGTGCCAGCAGCGACCAGGGACAGGGGTTGAATTCACCCCTCCACTTT
NA	TRBV7-9	TRBJ2-7	TRBD1	CASSLVSIRDRDCEQYF	TGTGCCAGCAGCTTAGTATCGATACGGGACAGGGACTGCGAGCAGTACTTC
few	TRBV7-9	TRBJ2-7	NA	CASNRDSTVDEQYF	TGTGCCAGCAACCGGGACTCCACCGTAGACGAGCAGTACTTC
NA	TRBV24-1	TRBJ2-1	NA	CATSTGSGEQFF	TGTGCCACCAGTACCGGGAGCGGGGAGCAGTTCTTC
NA	TRBV24-1	TRBJ2-3	NA	CATSDTSIDTQYF	TGTGCCACCAGTGATACATCTATTGATACGCAGTATTTT
NA	TRBV10-3	TRBJ2-7	TRBD2	CAISGEAEGTSGGRGYNEQYF	TGTGCCATCAGTGGCGAAGCGGAGGGGACTAGCGGGGGCCGAGGTTACAATGAGCAGTACTTC
few	TRBV20-1	TRBJ2-7	TRBD2	CSARDMRLAGGRYEQYF	TGCAGTGCTAGAGATATGAGACTAGCGGGAGGAAGATACGAGCAGTACTTC
NA	TRBV5-4	TRBJ1-2	NA	CASSLSSGRNGYTF	TGTGCCAGCAGCTTGAGTTCAGGGCGAAATGGCTACACCTTC
NA	TRBV6-5	TRBJ1-1	NA	CASRYTGLNTEAFF	TGTGCCAGCAGGTACACAGGGTTGAACACTGAAGCTTTCTTT
few	TRBV20-1	TRBJ2-1	TRBD2	CSATSSGGPNEQFF	TGCAGTGCTACCTCTAGCGGAGGTCCGAATGAGCAGTTCTTC
NA	TRBV5-1	TRBJ2-7	TRBD1	CASTPGQGVTYEQYF	TGCGCCAGCACCCCCGGGCAGGGGGTGACCTACGAGCAGTACTTC
once	TRBV20-1	TRBJ1-4	TRBD1	CSARDGTGPTNEKLFF	TGCAGTGCTAGAGATGGGACAGGACCAACTAATGAAAAACTGTTTTTT
NA	TRBV10-3	TRBJ1-1	NA	CAIRLGTTPNTEAFF	TGTGCCATCAGACTCGGGACAACTCCTAACACTGAAGCTTTCTTT